This TCR beta chain was captured in a study of shared clonotypes between healthy human individuals. For the study at large: Donors were a couple of women and a few men aged 18 to 49. Study-wide points: Shared across several donors were about 4.8% of the naive CD4 clonotypes. In the sorted subsets, rarefaction showed sequencing was incomplete despite large depth. Collection of samples was limited to blood; tissue repertoires likely differ.

The V end lost 4 bases, the J end lost 2 bases, and 11 bases lay between the germline ends. This CDR3 has 14 amino acids. Germline lookup yields CDR1 MNHEY and CDR2 SMNVEV (reference sequence). Points on this clone: What it binds is not known.

Data came from immunoSEQ multiplex PCR; TCRdb stores just in-frame clones and leaves some out. Among approximately 640,000 clones listed, around 90% were seen once. This sequence originates from a man between 18 and 35 years old in good health. Some clones in this sample may be carry-over from other donors' samples. The sequenced material came from memory CD8+ T cells from PBMCs. The subset denotes: CD45RO+ cells pooled with CCR7-negative TemRA cells. The chain joins TRBV27 to TRBJ1-1, with D possibly being TRBD1 (6 bases). This CDR3 is CASSSVGGNTEAFF. The CDR3 DNA sequence: TGTGCCAGCAGTTCGGTAGGGGGAAACACTGAAGCTTTCTTT.